One sample yielded the 27 T cell receptor beta chains listed below, sequenced in a study of blood T cell repertoires in COVID-19 (dated by TCRdb to the early 2020s). Libraries were made using the immunoSEQ multiplex PCR assay. Here the immuneACCESS table is served through TCRdb, limited to in-frame sequences with V and J called. Missing clones are a known gap in these copies; in checked studies unresolved V genes cover under half, and the rest lacks a known reason. This sample holds 65,000 or so clones; approximately 78% were observed only once. The ten top clones hold 15% of the sample. The sample was peripheral blood. The source of these receptors is a man older than 75 with acute or convalescent COVID-19.

The rearrangement joins TRBV7-2 to TRBJ2-5, with TRBD2 matching 11 bases. Germline values: CDR1 SGHTA, CDR2 FQGNSA. The length of the CDR3 is 14 residues. The V gene end was trimmed by 3 bases and the J gene end by 5 bases; junction bases not matched to a gene: 2. The CDR3 spells CASSFSGGDETQYF. For the CDR3, the DNA is TGTGCCAGCAGCTTTAGCGGGGGGGATGAGACCCAGTACTTC.

The chain recombines TRBV5-1 with TRBJ2-1; 15 bases align to TRBD2. V was clipped by 3 bases and J by 2 bases; unmatched bases: 0. CDR1 SGHRS and CDR2 YFSETQ come from the germline V gene. The CDR3 sequence is 16 residues long. CDR3 bases: TGCGCCAGCAGCTGGACTAGCGGGGGGGCCTACAATGAGCAGTTCTTC. It specifies CASSWTSGGAYNEQFF.

The chain employs TRBV7-8 and TRBJ2-7; 7 bases are a match to TRBD1. The CDR3 totals 16 residues. V was clipped by 5 bases and J by 2 bases; unmatched bases: 12. Germline loops: CDR1 SGHVS, CDR2 FQNEAQ. CDR3 loop: CASSLLTGVATYEQYF. The CDR3 DNA follows: TGTGCCAGCAGCCTACTCACAGGGGTGGCCACCTACGAGCAGTACTTC.

The genes are TRBV4-2 and TRBJ1-2, with no clear D. The CDR3 consists of 16 residues. V lost 0 bases to trimming and J lost 2 bases, with 13 bases between them. The V gene's germline CDR1 is LGHNA and CDR2 YNFKEQ. CDR3 bases: TGTGCCAGCAGCCAAGAGTTGGGCAGACCCAACTATGGCTACACCTTC. Translation gives CASSQELGRPNYGYTF.

The chain combines TRBV27 with TRBJ2-2, with unresolved D. The CDR3 covers 14 residues. Germline V gene lookup returns CDR1 MNHEY and CDR2 SMNVEV (reference sequence). Trimming took off 6 bases at V and 5 bases at J, with 13 bases between the two ends. CDR3 residues: CASSSSSLTGELFF. CDR3 nucleotides: TGTGCCAGCAGCTCCTCTTCTTTGACCGGGGAGCTGTTTTTT.

This chain links TRBV18 with TRBJ2-3; D might be TRBD1 (5 bases). The ends were cut back, 2 bases at V and 5 bases at J, with 11 bases in the middle. This CDR3 comprises 14 residues. Germline V gene data show CDR1 as KGHSH and CDR2 as LQKENI. In DNA, the CDR3 is TGTGCCAGCTCACCAGGGGCCGCCGGAGATACGCAGTATTTT. Its translation is CASSPGAAGDTQYF.

V usage is TRBV6-5 and J usage is TRBJ2-3; 9 nucleotides agree with TRBD2. Trimming removed 10 bases from V and 4 bases from J; junction bases left unmatched: 9. This CDR3 has 14 amino acids. Germline-derived CDR1 and CDR2 are MNHEY and SVGAGI. The CDR3 is CATFSGGKADTQYF. The CDR3 DNA sequence: TGTGCCACCTTTAGCGGGGGTAAAGCAGATACGCAGTATTTT.

The chain links TRBV5-1 to TRBJ2-3; 10 bases map to TRBD2. Trimming removed 2 bases from V and 8 bases from J; junction bases left unmatched: 8. CDR1 SGHRS and CDR2 YFSETQ come from the germline V gene. The CDR3 sequence is 15 residues long. CDR3: CASSLSGGAGGTQYF. CDR3 nucleotide sequence: TGCGCCAGCAGCTTAAGCGGGGGGGCCGGAGGTACGCAGTATTTT.

In its sample, this clone was seen a few times. The J gene is TRBJ1-2, the V gene TRBV10-2; 7 bases agree with TRBD1. The V and J ends lost 6 bases and 0 bases, in that order; junction bases with no gene match: 10. This CDR3 has 16 amino acids. Per germline, CDR1 WSHSY and CDR2 SAAADI. The CDR3 loop reads CASRDHDRVANYGYTF. CDR3 DNA: TGCGCCAGCAGAGATCACGACAGGGTTGCTAACTATGGCTACACCTTC.

The chain is built from TRBV2 and TRBJ1-2, with 12 bases identical to TRBD1. Germline V gene lookup returns CDR1 SNHLY and CDR2 FYNNEI. V lost 6 bases to trimming and J lost 2 bases; unmatched junction nucleotides: 4. This CDR3 has 15 amino acids. CDR3 amino acids: CASRAGQGANYGYTF. For the CDR3, the DNA is TGTGCCAGCAGGGCGGGACAGGGGGCAAACTATGGCTACACCTTC. The variable domain in full, with the rest retrieved from reference TRBV2 and TRBJ1-2, is EPEVTQTPSHQVTQMGQEVILRCVPISNHLYFYWYRQILGQKVEFLVSFYNNEISEKSEIFDDQFSVERPDGSNFTLKIRSTKLEDSAMYFCASRAGQGANYGYTFGSGTRLTVV.

The chain carries TRBV5-6 and TRBJ1-3; no clear D. Trimming took 0 bases from V and 0 from J, leaving 7 bases between them. This CDR3 comprises 15 residues. Per germline, CDR1 SGHDT and CDR2 YYEEEE. CDR3 protein: CASSLDAYSGNTIYF. CDR3 in DNA: TGTGCCAGCAGCTTGGACGCCTACTCTGGAAACACCATATATTTT.

J is TRBJ2-2 and V is TRBV11-3; 10 bases are a match to TRBD1. V was clipped by 5 bases and J by 5 bases; unmatched bases: 8. Germline CDR1 and CDR2: SGHNT and YENEEA. This CDR3 comprises 16 residues. CDR3 nucleotide sequence: TGTGCCAGCAGCCCGGGACAGGGGAGTCGGACCGGGGAGCTGTTTTTT. Translation: CASSPGQGSRTGELFF.

V gene TRBV5-1 combines with J gene TRBJ1-2; 11 bases match TRBD1. The CDR3 extends over 16 amino acids. Germline V lookup: CDR1 SGHRS, CDR2 YFSETQ. The trim removed 4 bases at V and 8 bases at J, leaving 13 bases unmatched. Here the CDR3 reads CASSRTRGTGGGGYTF. Here the CDR3 DNA reads TGCGCCAGCAGCCGGACCCGAGGGACAGGGGGTGGCGGCTACACCTTC.

The chain couples TRBV9 to TRBJ1-3, with unresolved D. Trimming stripped 3 bases from V and 2 bases from J, with 6 bases between. The CDR3 totals 13 residues. CDR1 and CDR2 from the germline V gene are SGDLS and YYNGEE. The CDR3: CASSDYAGNTIYF. CDR3 coding DNA: TGTGCCAGCAGCGACTATGCTGGAAACACCATATATTTT.

J is TRBJ2-3 and V is TRBV5-1; a possible D gene is TRBD1 (7 bases). Trimming removed 0 bases from V and 5 bases from J, with 16 bases in between. Germline CDR1 reads SGHRS; CDR2 reads YFSETQ. The CDR3 runs 16 residues. CDR3 amino acids: CASSLVGGRGVDTQYF. For the CDR3, the DNA is TGCGCCAGCAGCTTGGTGGGCGGCAGGGGGGTAGATACGCAGTATTTT.

The chain uses TRBV19 and TRBJ2-4; no firm D call. The V end was cut by 4 bases, the J end by 4 bases, with 2 bases between. This CDR3 has 11 amino acids. Looked up from germline, CDR1 is LNHDA and CDR2 is SQIVND (reference sequence). The CDR3 DNA sequence: TGTGCCAGTAGTACTAAAAACATTCAGTACTTC. Protein product: CASSTKNIQYF.

The CDR3 bases are TGTGCCAGCACTGGGGGCTTCTATGGCTACACCTTC. Its protein product is CASTGGFYGYTF. The V and J genes are TRBV7-2 and TRBJ1-2; a weak D match, TRBD1 (6 bases). V was trimmed by 7 bases and J by 4 bases, leaving 10 bases between them. The CDR3 totals 12 residues. Germline CDR1 and CDR2: SGHTA and FQGNSA.

This clone appeared a few times. The rearrangement joins TRBV5-1 to TRBJ2-7; 10 bases match TRBD2. Germline V CDR1 and CDR2: SGHRS, YFSETQ. CDR3 length equals 14 residues. V lost 0 bases and J lost 6; bases outside the gene matches: 3. DNA for the CDR3: TGCGCCAGCAGCTTGGCCGCTAGCGGGGGCGAGCAGTACTTC. Residues: CASSLAASGGEQYF.

The CDR3 bases are TGTGCCAGCAGCTTTCTAGGACAGGAAGCTTTCTTT. Its protein is CASSFLGQEAFF. The V gene is TRBV11-2, the J gene TRBJ1-1, with a tentative D call TRBD1 (6 bases). CDR1 is SGHAT, CDR2 FQNNGV, per germline. V was cut by 3 bases and J by 8 bases, with 10 bases left in between. The CDR3 has 12 residues.

This clone came up many times. The chain carries TRBV2 and TRBJ1-3; no firm D call. There are 13 residues in the CDR3. CDR1 and CDR2 (germline): SNHLY, FYNNEI. Deletions cut 6 bases from V and 3 bases from J, with 9 bases between. The CDR3 coding sequence is TGTGCCAGCAGCTCGGGTATTGGAAACACCATATATTTT. This translates into CASSSGIGNTIYF.

The CDR3 loop reads CASSGLAGNEQYF. CDR3 in DNA: TGTGCCAGCAGTGGACTAGCGGGAAACGAGCAGTACTTC. The chain uses TRBV2 and TRBJ2-7, with 11 positions matching TRBD2. The CDR3 totals 13 residues. Germline trimming cut 4 bases from V and 5 bases from J; bases unmatched to any gene: 1. Looked up from germline, CDR1 is SNHLY and CDR2 is FYNNEI.

The V call is TRBV11-3, the J call TRBJ2-6, with TRBD1 matching 9 bases. This CDR3 has 18 residues. V lost 5 bases to trimming and J lost 0 bases; unmatched junction nucleotides: 8. Germline V gives CDR1 SGHNT, CDR2 YENEEA. The CDR3 bases are TGTGCCAGCAGCGCCGGGACAGGGAAGAGCTCTGGGGCCAACGTCCTGACTTTC. This sequence encodes CASSAGTGKSSGANVLTF.

The genes are TRBV3-1 (or the pseudogene TRBV3-2) and TRBJ2-5; the D gene is possibly TRBD2 (5 bases). The CDR3 extends over 12 amino acids. Germline CDR1 reads LGHDT; CDR2 reads YNNKEL (reference sequence). V shed 1 base and J shed 7 bases, with 7 bases lying between them. The CDR3 is CASSQGEGTQYF. As DNA, the CDR3 is TGTGCCAGCAGCCAAGGAGAGGGGACCCAGTACTTC.

V is TRBV7-9 and J is TRBJ1-4; a weak D match, TRBD1 (6 bases). Germline CDR1 is SEHNR and CDR2 is FQNEAQ (reference sequence). V lost 4 bases to trimming and J lost 7 bases, with 7 bases between them. The CDR3 runs 12 residues. Here the CDR3 reads CASSYRVEKLFF. The CDR3 DNA is TGTGCCAGCAGCTACAGGGTTGAAAAACTGTTTTTT.

The rearrangement joins TRBV19 to TRBJ1-5; no clear D. Deletions cut 3 bases from V and 1 base from J, with 10 bases between. CDR1 is LNHDA and CDR2 is SQIVND in the germline V gene (reference sequence). This CDR3 has 15 amino acids. This CDR3 is CASSIGQRSNQPQHF. CDR3 nucleotide sequence: TGTGCCAGTAGTATTGGTCAGAGGAGCAATCAGCCCCAGCATTTT.

This chain links TRBV27 with TRBJ2-1; 9 positions match TRBD1. After removal of 0 bases from V and 3 bases from J, the junction contained 15 bases not matched to a gene. From germline, CDR1 is MNHEY and CDR2 SMNVEV (reference sequence). This CDR3 comprises 20 residues. This CDR3 reads CASSLSSTFTGTGFYNEQFF. CDR3 coding DNA: TGTGCCAGCAGTTTATCCTCCACCTTCACCGGGACAGGGTTCTACAATGAGCAGTTCTTC.

The chain recombines TRBV18 with TRBJ1-2; tentative D call: TRBD1 (5 bases). CDR1 is KGHSH, CDR2 LQKENI, per germline. The CDR3 length is 15 residues. V lost 3 bases and J lost 1, with 12 bases in between. The CDR3 loop is CASSPQGFDNYGYTF. In nucleotides, the CDR3 is TGTGCCAGCTCACCGCAGGGATTCGATAACTATGGCTACACCTTC. Filled out from reference TRBV18 and TRBJ1-2, the complete variable domain reads NAGVMQNPRHLVRRRGQEARLRCSPMKGHSHVYWYRQLPEEGLKFMVYLQKENIIDESGMPKERFSAEFPKEGPSILRIQQVVRGDSAAYFCASSPQGFDNYGYTFGSGTRLTVV.